The rows below give T cell receptor beta chains drawn from one sample of a study of blood T cell repertoires in COVID-19. The table came from immunoSEQ multiplex PCR; TCRdb's copy has only in-frame clones and leaves some out. The sample has roughly 150,000 clones, under 90% seen once. Material for sequencing was peripheral blood. The receptors here all came from a man aged 55 to 69 with acute or convalescent COVID-19. Both conserved end residues are part of each CDR3. Each record gives: V gene, J gene, CDR3 protein.

TRBV19	TRBJ1-2	CASSSVVKDSSLYTF
TRBV5-1	TRBJ2-1	CASSLGTSGHNEQFF
TRBV25-1	TRBJ1-4	CASSEWEEVGLFF
TRBV19	TRBJ2-3	CASSLQGTDTQYF
TRBV6-5	TRBJ2-1	CASSPGQESLNEQFF
TRBV3-1/TRBV3-2	TRBJ1-2	CASSHRQGGGYTF
TRBV9	TRBJ1-1	CASSSAVNMNTEAFF
TRBV5-1	TRBJ1-5	CASSLSGGNNQPQHF
TRBV7-2	TRBJ2-5	CASSPLAGQRETQYF
TRBV6-5	TRBJ2-5	CASSYAVAGGAKTQYF
TRBV19	TRBJ1-4	CASTSGETHVKLFF
TRBV5-1	TRBJ2-2	CASSLRGTDTGELFF
TRBV4-1	TRBJ1-1	CASSPGDRAWDTEAFF
TRBV27	TRBJ1-3	CASRPGRAGNTIYF
TRBV24-1	TRBJ2-2	CATSDTRGKTGELFF
TRBV6-5	TRBJ2-7	CATSQVYEQYF
TRBV3-1/TRBV3-2	TRBJ1-5	CASSQDARGGNQPQHF
TRBV28	TRBJ1-2	CASTEGGYSYGYTF
TRBV24-1	TRBJ1-1	CATSDSGETEAFF
TRBV9	TRBJ1-6	CASSALSDFLGSPLHF
TRBV12-3/TRBV12-4	TRBJ2-7	CASRREPTYEQYF
TRBV5-1	TRBJ2-3	CASSPNRGGPGDTQYF
TRBV2	TRBJ1-2	CASGRREIYGYTF
TRBV6-5	TRBJ2-7	CASSYVLNYEQYF
TRBV5-4	TRBJ2-5	CASSPNRDYSTQYF
TRBV4-3	TRBJ2-1	CASSQEAYYNEQFF
TRBV19	TRBJ2-7	CASSQGLAGGFAYEQYF
TRBV2	TRBJ2-1	CASSGLAGYNEQFF
TRBV19	TRBJ2-5	CASSIDLHRQEEVIQYF
TRBV7-2	TRBJ2-7	CASSIGTEYEQYF
TRBV5-4	TRBJ2-7	CASSFPGSYEQYF
TRBV28	TRBJ1-4	CAGAPSTNEKLFF
TRBV6-5	TRBJ2-7	CASGLSSYEQYF
TRBV6-4	TRBJ1-1	CASSSDRNTEAFF
TRBV28	TRBJ2-4	CASSSEQGSRQYF
TRBV27	TRBJ1-6	CASRPGGVSHNSPLHF
TRBV24-1	TRBJ2-1	CATSESGLGLDNEQFF
TRBV4-2	TRBJ2-7	CASSHDLSGTYYEQYF
TRBV12-3/TRBV12-4	TRBJ2-3	CATRLAGGDTQYF
TRBV28	TRBJ2-7	CASSLLGKLSYEQYF
TRBV28	TRBJ1-4	CASSLGETNIEKLFF
TRBV4-2	TRBJ1-4	CASSQGRGEKLFF
TRBV21-1	TRBJ2-4	CASSTRQGEDIQYF
TRBV5-1	TRBJ2-1	CASSHSRRASYNEQFF
TRBV25-1	TRBJ2-1	CASPGGKNEQFF
TRBV4-1	TRBJ1-2	CASSPRTGSTLYGYTF
TRBV4-3	TRBJ1-4	CASSQALSDEKLFF
TRBV6-5	TRBJ1-4	CASSYSRTNEKLFF
TRBV24-1	TRBJ1-5	CATSAAPRQPQHF
TRBV25-1	TRBJ1-4	CASSDTGGVHEKLFF
TRBV4-2	TRBJ2-7	CASSQDASGNYEQYF
TRBV3-1/TRBV3-2	TRBJ2-5	CASTTAGGSGETQYF
TRBV19	TRBJ2-7	CASSVGQGMGEQYF
TRBV15	TRBJ1-5	CATSRDQGTQRNQPQHF
TRBV12-3/TRBV12-4	TRBJ2-5	CASSFSGRETQYF
TRBV5-1	TRBJ2-3	CASSVTSGRAADTQYF
TRBV5-1	TRBJ1-1	CASSLVPLNTEAFF
TRBV6-5	TRBJ2-2	CASRKGGTGDGELFF